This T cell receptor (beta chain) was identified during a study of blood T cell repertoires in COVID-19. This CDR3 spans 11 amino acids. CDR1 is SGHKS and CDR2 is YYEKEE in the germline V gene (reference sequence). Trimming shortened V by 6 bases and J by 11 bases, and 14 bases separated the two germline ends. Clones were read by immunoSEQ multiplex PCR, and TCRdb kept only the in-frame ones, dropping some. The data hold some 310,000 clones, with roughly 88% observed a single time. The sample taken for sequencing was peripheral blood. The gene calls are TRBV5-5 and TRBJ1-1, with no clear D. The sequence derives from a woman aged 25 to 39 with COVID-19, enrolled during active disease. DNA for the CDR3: TGTGCCAGCACTCGAACACCGAACGCTTTCTTT. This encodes CASTRTPNAFF.